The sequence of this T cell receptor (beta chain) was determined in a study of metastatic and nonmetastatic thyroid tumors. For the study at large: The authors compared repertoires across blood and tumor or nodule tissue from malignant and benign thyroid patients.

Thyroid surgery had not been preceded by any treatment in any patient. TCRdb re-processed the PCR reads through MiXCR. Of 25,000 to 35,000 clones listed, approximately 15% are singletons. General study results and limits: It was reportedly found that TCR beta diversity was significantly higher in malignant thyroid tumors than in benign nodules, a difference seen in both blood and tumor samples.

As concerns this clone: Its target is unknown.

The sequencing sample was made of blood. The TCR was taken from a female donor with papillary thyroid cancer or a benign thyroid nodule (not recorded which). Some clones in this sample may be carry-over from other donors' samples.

The DNA for the CDR3 is TGTGCCAAAAGAGCGGACAATGAGCAGTTCTTC. As protein: CAKRADNEQFF. The chain joins TRBV2 to TRBJ2-1; maybe TRBD2 (5 bases). The V end was cut by 10 bases, the J end by 5 bases, with 9 bases between. Germline CDR1 is SNHLY and CDR2 is FYNNEI. This CDR3 has 11 residues.